This T cell receptor beta chain was profiled in a study of blood T cell repertoires in COVID-19. For the study at large: In each case, the material was cDNA or gDNA derived from T cells, B-cell-depleted T cells, or PBMCs.

This clone showed up just once. Other DNA sequences in this sample translate to the same CDR3. Living in about two dozen US areas, the participants were between about 18 and 100 years of age. This CDR3 has 14 residues. Trimming cost V 1 base and J 7 bases, with 9 bases left between them. Germline V gives CDR1 SGHRS, CDR2 YFSETQ. Under the authors' procedure: Reference gene primer amplification yielded estimated nucleated cell counts. Data came from immunoSEQ multiplex PCR; TCRdb stores just in-frame clones and leaves some out. From that table come the V and J calls and clone size; the DNA was used to work out D and trimming. The sample carries some 200,000 clones, 80% to 90% recorded once.

The chain is built from TRBV5-1 and TRBJ1-6; D might be TRBD1 (6 bases). What was sequenced was PBMCs or T cells enriched from blood (not recorded which). The TCR was taken from a woman younger than 30 in a cohort exposed to, infected with or recovered from COVID-19 (not recorded which). The CDR3 here is CASSLTGLNSPLHF. The CDR3 nucleotides read TGCGCCAGCAGCTTGACAGGGTTAAATTCACCCCTCCACTTT. Full variable domain (rest looked up from reference TRBV5-1 and TRBJ1-6): KAGVTQTPRYLIKTRGQQVTLSCSPISGHRSVSWYQQTPGQGLQFLFEYFSETQRNKGNFPGRFSGRQFSNSRSEMNVSTLELGDSALYLCASSLTGLNSPLHFGNGTRLTVT.